This T cell receptor (beta chain) was profiled in a study of read filtering for tumor transcriptome and immune sequencing. Study in general: R-ISS stage counts were 8 for I, 15 to 20 for II, about 7 for III. Study-wide results and caveats: Roughly 82% of IR-seq clonotypes had a single read, yet these held roughly 3.3% of reads.

This clonotype was observed a few times. Its antigen is unknown. This may be a read error, as it is one base from a much larger clone. Molecular barcoded adaptors covering alpha/delta and beta/gamma chains were used on roughly 400 ng RNA. TCRdb reprocessed the reads with MiXCR, giving one entry per CDR3 protein. The table has approximately 59,000 distinct CDR3 sequences, roughly an eighth seen once. Germline CDR1 reads SGHRS; CDR2 reads YFSETQ. The CDR3 is 14 residues long. The origin of this receptor is a donor aged 40 or over with multiple myeloma. Sequencing was carried out using a population of CD138-negative cells sorted from bone marrow. The chain uses TRBV5-1 and TRBJ2-3; D gene uncertain. The CDR3 here is CASSIQPSTDTRYF. As DNA, the CDR3 is TGCGCCAGCAGCATCCAACCGAGCACAGATACGCGGTATTTT.